These 8 T cell receptor beta chains were all obtained from the same sample, sequenced in a study of blood T cell repertoires in COVID-19. Profiling relied on immunoSEQ multiplex PCR, and the TCRdb table lists in-frame clones only, not all of them. The table shows about 100,000 clones, with over 75% occurring only once. The sample was peripheral blood. The receptor set was obtained from an elderly woman with acute or convalescent COVID-19.

The chain has TRBV7-3 and TRBJ1-2; no firm D call. CDR3 length equals 14 residues. With 2 bases removed from V and 6 bases from J, the gap between germline ends came to 13 bases. CDR1 and CDR2 (germline): SGHTA, FQGTGA. The CDR3 reads CASSLGGIEDGYTF. The CDR3 DNA is TGTGCCAGCAGCTTAGGAGGTATTGAGGATGGCTACACCTTC.

CDR3 amino acids: CASSSTGTVSYEQYF. As DNA, the CDR3 is TGTGCCAGCAGTTCAACCGGGACAGTCTCCTACGAGCAGTACTTC. V usage is TRBV2 and J usage is TRBJ2-7; TRBD1 matches at 7 bases. Germline V lookup: CDR1 SNHLY, CDR2 FYNNEI. J lost 0 bases, V lost 5 bases, and 7 bases had no gene match. This CDR3 has 15 residues.

The J gene is TRBJ2-7, the V gene TRBV9; TRBD2 is a possible D gene (7 bases). CDR3 length equals 15 residues. Deletions cut 5 bases from V and 3 bases from J, with 18 bases between. The germline V gene has CDR1 SGDLS and CDR2 YYNGEE. CDR3 nucleotide sequence: TGTGCCAGCAGTGGAGAGGGGGGGCCTTTCTACGAGCAGTACTTC. Translating gives CASSGEGGPFYEQYF.

The chain employs TRBV28 and TRBJ1-2; 7 bases align to TRBD1. The CDR3 consists of 15 residues. Germline V gives CDR1 MDHEN, CDR2 SYDVKM. Unmatched junction bases numbered 9, after V lost 5 bases and J lost 3 bases. CDR3 nucleotide sequence: TGTGCCAGCAGTCGGATCGACAGGGATGACTATGGCTACACCTTC. Amino acid sequence: CASSRIDRDDYGYTF.

The genes are TRBV5-6 and TRBJ2-1, with 9 bases matching TRBD2. This CDR3 comprises 16 residues. Germline V gene sequence: CDR1 SGHDT, CDR2 YYEEEE. V trimming: 5 bases; J trimming: 3 bases; junction bases outside the gene matches: 9. CDR3 sequence (DNA): TGTGCCAGCAGTCACCAGACTAGCGGACACTACAATGAGCAGTTCTTC. This codes for CASSHQTSGHYNEQFF. Combining the CDR3 with reference TRBV5-6 and TRBJ2-1 gives the whole variable domain DAGVTQSPTHLIKTRGQQVTLRCSPKSGHDTVSWYQQALGQGPQFIFQYYEEEERQRGNFPDRFSGHQFPNYSSELNVNALLLGDSALYLCASSHQTSGHYNEQFFGPGTRLTVL.

The chain has TRBV19 and TRBJ2-2; tentatively, D is TRBD2 (5 bases). The CDR3 totals 13 residues. Germline CDR1 reads LNHDA; CDR2 reads SQIVND (reference sequence). With 10 bases removed from V and 7 bases from J, the gap between germline ends came to 16 bases. CDR3: CATAKRGSGELFF. The CDR3 coding sequence is TGTGCCACAGCAAAACGGGGAAGCGGGGAGCTGTTTTTT.

V and J are TRBV3-1 (or the pseudogene TRBV3-2) and TRBJ1-2, with D unresolved. With 5 bases removed from V and 4 bases from J, the gap between germline ends came to 11 bases. The germline V gene has CDR1 LGHDT and CDR2 YNNKEL (reference sequence). CDR3 length: 13 residues. The CDR3 DNA reads as TGTGCCAGCAGCGAAGGAGCAGGCTATGGCTACACCTTC. As protein: CASSEGAGYGYTF.

The CDR3 DNA sequence: TGTGCCAGCAGCCCCCGACTCCTACTTGGGACTGAAGCTTTCTTT. It is translated as CASSPRLLLGTEAFF. The chain is built from TRBV11-2 and TRBJ1-1; D is unclear. Per germline, CDR1 SGHAT and CDR2 FQNNGV. Trimming took 5 bases from V and 5 from J, leaving 18 bases between them. This CDR3 is built from 15 residues.